Sequencing of this T cell receptor (beta chain) was carried out in a study of blood T cell repertoires in COVID-19. Study summary: Material from acute and convalescent COVID-19 was sourced from the United States, Italy and Spain.

Researchers sorted participants into cohorts using their self-reported clinical history. In the original analysis: Amplification with reference gene primers provided the estimates of nucleated cell counts. The protocol was immunoSEQ multiplex PCR, while the TCRdb copy is restricted to in-frame clones and leaves out a portion. For V, J and clone size, that table is used; D and trimming come from the DNA. The sample comprises fewer than 250,000 clones, under 85% of which are singletons, and about 2% rests with the top ten. The CDR3 is 15 amino acids. Unmatched junction bases numbered 8, after V lost 4 bases and J lost 8 bases. Germline CDR1 reads WNHNN; CDR2 reads SYGVQD (reference sequence).

The chain employs TRBV10-1 and TRBJ2-3; 11 bases match TRBD1. This receptor was taken from a man aged 55 to 70 who had recovered from COVID-19. Sample: PBMCs or T cells enriched from blood (not recorded which). The CDR3 nucleotides are TGCGCCAGCAGTGCCGGGACAGGGGGTCGAGGTACGCAGTATTTT. This translates into CASSAGTGGRGTQYF.